The present TCR beta chain was sequenced within a study of OX40 agonist ivuxolimab in advanced cancers. About the research overall: It was permissible to have had prior anti-PD-1, anti-PD-L1 or anti-CTLA-4 therapy, and about 40% had some. Study-wide points: The specificity for antigen of the expanded peripheral T cells was not determined.

The V and J ends lost 4 bases and 5 bases respectively, with 17 bases between them. The germline V gene has CDR1 SQVTM and CDR2 ANQGSEA. The CDR3 length is 14 residues. Autoimmune disease history or systemic immunosuppression disqualified patients. Researchers took blood at baseline, on cycle 4 day 1, and on cycle 7 day 1. Worth noting for this clone: No antigen is known for it.

Here immunoSEQ multiplex PCR was the method, and the copy in TCRdb shows in-frame clones only, minus some. Of about 43,000 clones in the sample, 80% were seen once. This receptor was obtained from an adult with an advanced solid tumor such as melanoma, head and neck, liver or kidney cancer. This chain links TRBV29-1 with TRBJ1-1; D may be TRBD1 (6 bases). The specimen comprised CD4+ or CD8+ T cells sorted from blood, sampled in a trial of the OX40 agonist ivuxolimab. CDR3 sequence reads: CSVVRGNEGTEAFF. CDR3 nucleotides: TGCAGCGTTGTCAGGGGAAACGAAGGGACTGAAGCTTTCTTT.